This T cell receptor beta chain was observed in a study of regulatory and conventional T cells in RAG deficiency (dated by TCRdb to the late 2010s). About the full investigation: High-throughput TCR beta sequencing was used to compare the diversity and composition of the Treg, conventional CD4+ and CD8+ T cell repertoires of RAG-deficient patients with those of healthy controls.

Library creation used the immunoSEQ multiplex PCR assay. Genomic DNA from the sorted T-cell subsets was used to amplify rearranged TCR beta chain products, which were then sequenced. From the authors' description of their analysis: Shannon entropy and Simpson indices were used to measure the diversity of productive TCR beta rearrangements in each repertoire. Clonal expansion was assessed by the summed frequency of the 100 most abundant productive TCR beta clonotypes among total reads. A self-reactivity index based on amino acid usage at CDR3beta positions 6 and 7 was applied to the TRB repertoires. Two-way ANOVA was used for repertoire analyses, while Student t or Mann-Whitney tests were used for flow cytometric analyses. This is the immuneACCESS table as TCRdb keeps it, with only in-frame sequences that have V and J called. A part of the clones is gone; compared with another copy, unresolved V genes explain less than half, and the rest is unexplained. For V, J and clone size, that table is used; D and trimming come from the DNA. A total of about 20,000 clones appear in this sample, 80% to 90% of them only once. The top ten hold over 1.1% of the sample.

Of note for this clone: Its recognized antigen is unknown. Base qualities were left out, and no much larger clone turns up one base away.

The CDR3, cysteine through phenylalanine, is 15 amino acids long. Only CDR3 DNA is held: 45 bases, read in frame from base 1. Via the germline V gene (reference sequence), CDR1 is LNHDA and CDR2 SQIVND. V loses 10 bases of germline sequence and J loses 2 bases, and the interval between the two ends is 20 bases. Study-wide findings and limitations: Shorter CDR3 lengths were found in all patient T-cell subsets, and >90% Treg-Tconv repertoire overlap at nucleotide and amino acid level was observed in Omenn syndrome patients. Compared with controls, Omenn syndrome and CID/AS patients had approximately 97-fold fewer unique TCR beta sequences in Treg cells, but only approximately 10-fold fewer in the other subsets. Some T-cell subset analyses were not done for some subjects. Rather than being bona fide Treg cells, the sorted CD25-high CD127-low cells in Omenn syndrome patients may represent peripherally activated cells. Compared with control T-cell subpopulations, the RAG-deficient patients had markedly lower Shannon entropy and higher Simpson indices.

Before genomic DNA extraction, regulatory T cells were isolated from blood as CD4+CD25-high CD127-low cells. About 8 healthy control donors were used as the comparison group for repertoire analyses. The same sample was also studied in work on regulatory T cells. Drawing on the second study: The multiplex PCR used 52 forward TRBV primers and 13 reverse TRBJ primers, with assay-based and computational corrections for amplification bias. Patient repertoires showed restricted unique TRB V-J pairs and skewed V and J gene usage, most marked in regulatory T cells. Between CD3G-deficient patients and healthy controls, the study compared T-cell receptor beta repertoires in sorted regulatory T cells, conventional CD4+ T cells and CD8+ T cells. Peripheral blood mononuclear cells were isolated by Ficoll density separation. Within the immunoSEQ assay, multiplex PCR amplified rearranged TRB loci from genomic DNA. Sequencing of the TRB amplicons was done on an Illumina HiSeq platform. Custom algorithms error-filtered the raw sequences and aligned them to reference gene sequences, after which the immunoSEQ online tools were used for analysis. Frequencies of productive and nonproductive TRB rearrangements were assessed among unique sequences as well as among total sequences. Group comparisons used t tests, Mann-Whitney tests or two-way ANOVA run in Prism software.

This TCR was recovered from a human donor in good health. The sample taken for sequencing was Tregs sorted from blood. The sequence links TRBV19 to TRBJ2-5; the D gene cannot be resolved beyond TRBD1 or TRBD2, each matching 6 bases. The CDR3 amino acid sequence is: CATSPGAGWQETQYF. The DNA is as follows: TGTGCCACTTCCCCGGGGGCAGGGTGGCAAGAGACCCAGTACTTC.